This entry lists 18 T cell receptor beta chains sequenced from one sample in a study of T cell repertoires in cytomegalovirus infection. TCRdb processed the reads anew with MiXCR; each CDR3 protein has one entry. The sample shows about 830,000 distinct CDR3 sequences, approximately 29% of them seen only once. These receptors lack a known antigen. The material was cultured CD8+ T cells from PBMCs, obtained from culture after CMV antigen stimulation. All receptors derive from a human donor in good health (CMV status not recorded). Some clones in this sample may be carry-over from other donors' samples.

This clonotype turned up a few times. This rearrangement joins TRBV7-9 to TRBJ1-5, with D perhaps TRBD1 (5 bases). The ends were cut back, 5 bases at V and 0 bases at J, with 14 bases in the middle. The V gene's germline CDR1 is SEHNR and CDR2 FQNEAQ (reference sequence). This CDR3 region has 16 residues. The CDR3, as DNA: TGTGCCAGCAGCCCCCGGGGGGACGTTAGCAATCAGCCCCAGCATTTT. Translating it yields CASSPRGDVSNQPQHF.

This clonotype has just a few counts. V and J are TRBV6-5 and TRBJ2-7; no clear D. Trimming left V 8 bases short and J 3 bases short, with 20 bases between. This CDR3 has 15 residues. The germline CDR1 and CDR2 sequences are MNHEY and SVGAGI. The CDR3 bases are TGTGCCAGCTGTACTTACCCCATGGGCGACTACGAGCAGTACTTC. Translation gives CASCTYPMGDYEQYF.

The rearrangement uses TRBV5-4 and TRBJ1-6; the D gene is possibly TRBD1 (6 bases). V was shortened by 0 bases and J by 8 bases, with 12 bases between the two germline ends. Germline V lookup: CDR1 SGHNT, CDR2 YYREEE (reference sequence). The CDR3 is 15 residues long. The CDR3 loop is CASSLEASGDSPLHF. Here the CDR3 DNA reads TGTGCCAGCAGCTTGGAAGCGTCAGGGGATTCACCCCTCCACTTT.

This chain links TRBV29-1 with TRBJ2-2; 7 bases line up with TRBD2. The germline V gene encodes CDR1 SQVTM and CDR2 ANQGSEA. J gave up 0 bases and V 6 bases, and 4 bases lay outside the gene matches. The CDR3 has 14 amino acids. CDR3 sequence reads: CSVHRGANTGELFF. The DNA for the CDR3 is TGCAGCGTCCACCGGGGGGCGAACACCGGGGAGCTGTTTTTT.

This clonotype occurred once. It may be a read error: a sequence one base away is much more abundant. The chain combines TRBV12-3 or TRBV12-4 with TRBJ2-5; 10 bases are a match to TRBD2. CDR3 length: 17 amino acids. Germline trimming cut 10 bases from V and 5 bases from J; bases unmatched to any gene: 19. The CDR3 DNA reads TGTGCCAACAAGGGAGCTAGCGGGGGACTAAGTCGGGAGACCCAGTACTTC. It specifies CANKGASGGLSRETQYF.

The rearrangement joins TRBV6-5 to TRBJ1-2; D is unresolved. The length of the CDR3 is 13 residues. V lost 8 bases to trimming and J lost 8 bases, with 18 bases between them. Germline V gene data show CDR1 as MNHEY and CDR2 as SVGAGI. The CDR3 loop reads CASSDATYTGYTF. The CDR3 bases are TGTGCCAGCTCCGATGCTACCTATACAGGCTACACCTTC.

This clonotype appeared a few times. This chain joins TRBV15 and TRBJ2-3, with 7 bases identical to TRBD1. V was clipped by 3 bases and J by 2 bases; unmatched bases: 2. The germline V gene encodes CDR1 LNHNV and CDR2 YYDKDF (reference sequence). CDR3 size: 14 residues. CDR3 sequence reads: CATSRGTVTDTQYF. The CDR3 coding sequence is TGTGCCACCAGCAGGGGGACAGTCACAGATACGCAGTATTTT. The full variable domain, its missing parts supplied by reference TRBV15 and TRBJ2-3, is DAMVIQNPRYQVTQFGKPVTLSCSQTLNHNVMYWYQQKSSQAPKLLFHYYDKDFNNEADTPDNFQSRRPNTSFCFLDIRSPGLGDTAMYLCATSRGTVTDTQYFGPGTRLTVL.

CDR3 bases: TGTGCCACCGGACAGGGGACCATTAATGAGCAGTTCTTC. It is translated as CATGQGTINEQFF. The chain combines TRBV19 with TRBJ2-1; 9 nucleotides line up with TRBD1. The CDR3 has 13 residues. V was clipped by 10 bases and J by 7 bases; unmatched bases: 8. Germline V gene data show CDR1 as LNHDA and CDR2 as SQIVND (reference sequence).

J is TRBJ1-1 and V is TRBV10-3, with D possibly matching TRBD1 (5 bases). This CDR3 region has 14 residues. Looked up from germline, CDR1 is ENHRY and CDR2 is SYGVKD. V shed 4 bases and J shed 0 bases, with 9 bases lying between them. The CDR3 reads CAISVRDVNTEAFF. Written as DNA, the CDR3 is TGTGCCATCAGTGTCCGGGACGTGAACACTGAAGCTTTCTTT.

This clonotype was counted a few times. The chain carries TRBV29-1 and TRBJ1-3, with unresolved D. The V end lost 4 bases, the J end lost 2 bases, and 6 bases lay between the germline ends. Germline V lookup: CDR1 SQVTM, CDR2 ANQGSEA. The CDR3 has 12 amino acids. CDR3 amino acids: CSVGTAGNTIYF. The CDR3 nucleotides read TGCAGCGTTGGTACAGCTGGAAACACCATATATTTT.

The V gene is TRBV5-6, the J gene TRBJ2-1, with 7 bases lining up with TRBD2. Germline assignment: CDR1 SGHDT and CDR2 YYEEEE. The J segment lost 7 bases and the V segment lost 4 bases, leaving 5 bases of the junction unmatched. The CDR3 spans 13 residues. The CDR3 region is CASSLREFNEQFF. CDR3 sequence (DNA): TGTGCCAGCAGCCTGCGGGAGTTTAATGAGCAGTTCTTC. The full variable domain, rest sourced from reference TRBV5-6 and TRBJ2-1, is DAGVTQSPTHLIKTRGQQVTLRCSPKSGHDTVSWYQQALGQGPQFIFQYYEEEERQRGNFPDRFSGHQFPNYSSELNVNALLLGDSALYLCASSLREFNEQFFGPGTRLTVL.

This sequence joins TRBV29-1 and TRBJ1-2, with unresolved D. CDR1 SQVTM and CDR2 ANQGSEA come from the germline V gene. The CDR3 loop spans 14 amino acids. Trimming shortened V by 2 bases and J by 6 bases, and 16 bases separated the two germline ends. The CDR3 spells CSVEKSYRPDGYTF. CDR3 sequence (DNA): TGCAGCGTTGAAAAGTCCTATCGTCCGGATGGCTACACCTTC.

Ten or more counts support this clonotype. The chain recombines TRBV4-3 with TRBJ1-2; TRBD1 is a possible D gene (5 bases). The CDR3 totals 15 residues. From germline, CDR1 is LGHNA and CDR2 YSLEER. Deletions cut 1 base from V and 7 bases from J, with 16 bases between. This CDR3 is CASSQGRAGTRGYTF. The CDR3 nucleotides read TGCGCCAGCAGCCAAGGAAGGGCCGGGACTCGTGGCTACACCTTC.

This clonotype was seen a handful of times. V is TRBV12-5 and J is TRBJ1-4; 9 bases line up with TRBD1. This CDR3 contains 16 residues. Germline V lookup: CDR1 LGHNT, CDR2 FRNRAP. V gave up 1 base and J gave up 5 bases; unmatched junction bases: 5. CDR3 nucleotides: TGTGCTAGTGGTTTGGATTTAGGACAGGGGAATGAAAAACTGTTTTTT. The encoded protein is CASGLDLGQGNEKLFF.

Regarding this clonotype: One junction end does not reproduce the germline sequence, and a read error may be involved. The chain couples TRBV7-6 to TRBJ2-5; unclear D gene. The germline V gene has CDR1 SGHVS and CDR2 FNYEAQ. The CDR3 has 14 amino acids. Here the CDR3 reads CTSSLVGGTGTQYF. The CDR3 nucleotides read TGTACCAGCAGCTTAGTAGGCGGAACCGGGACCCAGTACTTC.

This clonotype has ten or more counts. CDR3 loop: CASSEAVGRGGDRRVLAGNTIYF. In nucleotides, the CDR3 is TGTGCCAGCAGTGAGGCGGTCGGTCGTGGAGGAGACCGTCGGGTCCTAGCGGGAAACACCATATATTTT. The J gene is TRBJ1-3, the V gene TRBV25-1; D gene unclear. V lost 3 bases to trimming and J lost 4 bases, with 37 bases between them. This CDR3 is 23 amino acids long. Germline V lookup: CDR1 MGHDK, CDR2 SYGVNS.

The chain joins TRBV28 to TRBJ1-5; possible D gene TRBD1, 5 bases. This CDR3 has 15 amino acids. Trimming took off 3 bases at V and 4 bases at J, with 13 bases between the two ends. CDR1 MDHEN and CDR2 SYDVKM come from the germline V gene. The CDR3 DNA follows: TGTGCCAGCAGTTTTATGGGGGAAGGAAATCAGCCCCAGCATTTT. Its translation: CASSFMGEGNQPQHF.

This clonotype has a handful of counts. V gene TRBV6-1 combines with J gene TRBJ1-1; no definite D call. The CDR3 totals 15 residues. With 10 bases removed from V and 1 base from J, the gap between germline ends came to 19 bases. The germline CDR1 and CDR2 sequences are MNHNS and SASEGT. The CDR3 here is CATITRRAGNTEAFF. CDR3 coding DNA: TGTGCCACCATAACGAGGAGGGCAGGGAACACTGAAGCTTTCTTT.